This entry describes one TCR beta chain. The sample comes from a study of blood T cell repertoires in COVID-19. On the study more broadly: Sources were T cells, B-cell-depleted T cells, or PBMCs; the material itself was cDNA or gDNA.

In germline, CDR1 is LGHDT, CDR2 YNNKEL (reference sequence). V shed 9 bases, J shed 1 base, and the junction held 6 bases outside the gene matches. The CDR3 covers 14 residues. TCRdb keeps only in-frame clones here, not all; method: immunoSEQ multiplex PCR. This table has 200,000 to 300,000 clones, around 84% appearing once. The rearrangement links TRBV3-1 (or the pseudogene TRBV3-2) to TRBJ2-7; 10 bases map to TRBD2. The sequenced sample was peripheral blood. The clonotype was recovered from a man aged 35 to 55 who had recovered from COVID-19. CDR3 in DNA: TGTGCCAGTGAAGCTAGCGGGAGTTCCTACGAGCAGTACTTC. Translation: CASEASGSSYEQYF.